This T cell receptor (beta chain) was identified in a study of blood T cell repertoires in COVID-19. V was shortened by 1 base and J by 2 bases, with 9 bases between the two germline ends. The CDR3 sequence is 15 residues long. Germline CDR1 SGHRS, CDR2 YFSETQ. This clone was found a few times. Data came from immunoSEQ multiplex PCR; TCRdb stores just in-frame clones and leaves some out. Here the sample spans 100,000 to 150,000 clones, less than 85% being singletons. The receptor comes from a human donor with acute or convalescent COVID-19. The donor label of this sample is uncertain. The genes are TRBV5-1 and TRBJ2-2; no definite D call. Sequenced: peripheral blood. The CDR3 sequence is CASSLLRGNTGELFF. Here the CDR3 DNA reads TGCGCCAGCAGCTTGCTCCGAGGCAACACCGGGGAGCTGTTTTTT.